A selection of T cell receptor beta chains follows, all from one sample in a study of identical twins. TCRdb redid the calling of the 5' RACE reads with MiXCR, one entry per CDR3 protein. Among 1,800,000 or so distinct CDR3 sequences listed, about 32% were seen once. The sample taken for sequencing was cord blood. These receptors were collected from a newborn girl in good health. CDR3s include the opening cysteine and the closing phenylalanine or tryptophan. D genes are given only for firm matches. The size field is filled for only some rows; it gives once, few, many or a size class.

many | TRBJ2-3 | - | TRBV21-1 | TGTGCCAGCAGCAAACGGGGGGAGAGCACAGATACGCAGTATTTT | CASSKRGESTDTQYF
- | TRBJ2-3 | - | TRBV7-2 | TGTGCCAGCAGCCAACCCCCCTTGGATACGCAGTATTTT | CASSQPPLDTQYF
- | TRBJ2-3 | TRBD2 | TRBV7-2 | TGTGCCAGCAGCCAGACCGGGACTAGCAGACGCACAGATACGCAGTATTTT | CASSQTGTSRRTDTQYF
- | TRBJ2-5 | - | TRBV29-1 | TGCAGCGTTTCGAGGGGAAGGGAGACCCAGTACTTC | CSVSRGRETQYF
- | TRBJ1-1 | TRBD1 | TRBV14 | TGTGCCAGCAGCCAACCGACAGGGGGAGCTTTCTTT | CASSQPTGGAFF
- | TRBJ2-3 | TRBD2 | TRBV7-9 | TGTGCCAGCAGCATTATAGCGGGGCTCACAGATACGCAGTATTTT | CASSIIAGLTDTQYF
- | TRBJ2-4 | - | TRBV20-1 | TGCAGTGCTAGATCCGGGGACAAAAACATTCAGTACTTC | CSARSGDKNIQYF
- | TRBJ2-7 | - | TRBV14 | TGTGCCAGCAGCGCAGGGAGAGAGCAGTACTTC | CASSAGREQYF
- | TRBJ2-3 | - | TRBV20-1 | TGCAGTGCTGTCCCGGGTACCACAGATACGCAGTATTTT | CSAVPGTTDTQYF
few | TRBJ2-1 | TRBD2 | TRBV20-1 | TGCAGTGCCTGTAGCGGGTACAATGAGCAGTTCTTC | CSACSGYNEQFF
- | TRBJ1-2 | TRBD1 | TRBV7-2 | TGTGCCAGCAGCCGAAAAATTACAGGGGGCAGTAACTATGGCTACACCTTC | CASSRKITGGSNYGYTF
few | TRBJ2-5 | - | TRBV12-3/TRBV12-4 | TGTGCCAGCAGTTTCGCCCTAGCGCAAGAGACCCAGTACTTC | CASSFALAQETQYF
few | TRBJ1-2 | TRBD1 | TRBV14 | TGTGCCAGCAGCCAAGACTGGACAGGGGGCTATGGCTACACCTTC | CASSQDWTGGYGYTF
- | TRBJ2-5 | - | TRBV10-3 | TGTGCCATCAGTGGTCCGGCAGGGAACCCTAACAATGAGCAGTACTTC | CAISGPAGNPNNEQYF
few | TRBJ2-7 | - | TRBV28 | TGTGCCAGCAGTCTCTCTCCTTACAGGGACTACGAGCAGTACTTC | CASSLSPYRDYEQYF
- | TRBJ1-2 | - | TRBV6-1 | TGTGCCAGCAGCCCCCCCCTAAATGGCTACACCTTC | CASSPPLNGYTF
- | TRBJ2-1 | - | TRBV5-1 | TGCGCCAGCAGGATTACGACGGACTACAATGAGCAGTTCTTC | CASRITTDYNEQFF
few | TRBJ2-1 | TRBD2 | TRBV7-9 | TGTGCCAGCAGCTCCCGTTATTCTAGCGGGAGCGGCAATGAGCAGTTCTTC | CASSSRYSSGSGNEQFF
few | TRBJ1-2 | - | TRBV27 | TGTGCCAGCAGTTGGGGGGCGCTGGTCTATGGCTACACCTTC | CASSWGALVYGYTF
- | TRBJ2-7 | TRBD2 | TRBV20-1 | TGCAGTGCTAGAGGACCTAGCGGCAACTACGAGCAGTACTTC | CSARGPSGNYEQYF
- | TRBJ1-1 | - | TRBV30 | TGTGCCTGGACACGACAGTTCAAGGCTTTCTTT | CAWTRQFKAFF
- | TRBJ1-2 | TRBD1 | TRBV5-1 | TGCGCCAGCAGCTTGGCTACCGGGACAGCTAACTATGGCTACACCTTC | CASSLATGTANYGYTF
few | TRBJ2-1 | TRBD2 | TRBV7-2 | TGTGCCAGCAGCCCGAGGCTAGCGGGAGAGGGGTACAATGAGCAGTTCTTC | CASSPRLAGEGYNEQFF
- | TRBJ2-5 | TRBD2 | TRBV7-9 | TGTGCCAGCAGCTTCCAATCTAGCGGGGGGGAGACCCAGTACTTC | CASSFQSSGGETQYF
- | TRBJ2-3 | - | TRBV7-9 | TGTGCCAGCAGCAAGAATCCGCCGATCACAGATACGCAGTATTTT | CASSKNPPITDTQYF
few | TRBJ1-5 | TRBD1 | TRBV7-9 | TGTGCCAGCAGCTTTACCGGGACAGGGGGTTTCAATCAGCCCCAGCATTTT | CASSFTGTGGFNQPQHF
many | TRBJ2-1 | - | TRBV5-1 | TGCGCCAGCAGCTTCCAACTTTACAATGAGCAGTTCTTC | CASSFQLYNEQFF
few | TRBJ2-7 | - | TRBV20-1 | TGCAGTGCTAGAGATCTCGAGGGACCCCCCTACGAGCAGTACTTC | CSARDLEGPPYEQYF
- | TRBJ2-3 | TRBD2 | TRBV3-1 | TGTGCCAGCAGACTAGCGGGGTCCGCAGATACGCAGTATTTT | CASRLAGSADTQYF
- | TRBJ1-2 | - | TRBV27 | TGTGCCAGCAGTAGACCGACAGGCAACTATGGCTACACCTTC | CASSRPTGNYGYTF
- | TRBJ1-2 | TRBD1 | TRBV28 | TGTGCCAGCAGTCCTATTCGCCACAGGGGGGGCTACACCTTC | CASSPIRHRGGYTF
once | TRBJ1-6 | TRBD1 | TRBV7-8 | TGTGCCAGCAGCCCCGGGACAGGGGCCCTTTATAATTCACCCCCCCACTTT | CASSPGTGALYNSPPHF
few | TRBJ2-1 | - | TRBV5-1 | TGCGCCAGCAGCTTGGGGGCCGGAGGTGAGCAGTTCTTC | CASSLGAGGEQFF
- | TRBJ2-7 | - | TRBV9 | TGTGCCAGCAGCCGGGACAACCCTTACGAGCAGTACTTC | CASSRDNPYEQYF
many | TRBJ2-3 | - | TRBV29-1 | TGCAGCGTTGAACCGGCCACCTTCCCGGATACGCAGTATTTT | CSVEPATFPDTQYF
- | TRBJ1-1 | - | TRBV4-1 | TGCGCCAGCAGCCAAGGTGCCGGGATGGGAAACACTGAAGCTTTCTTT | CASSQGAGMGNTEAFF
- | TRBJ2-7 | - | TRBV20-1 | TGCAGTGCTAGAGATATTGGGATTCCCTACGAGCAGTACTTC | CSARDIGIPYEQYF
- | TRBJ1-1 | - | TRBV5-1 | TGCGCCAGCAGCTTGCGGGGGTATGGCACTGAAGCTTTCTTT | CASSLRGYGTEAFF
few | TRBJ2-4 | TRBD2 | TRBV14 | TGTGCCAGCAGCGCGAGGGGACTACCCAAAAACATTCAGTACTTC | CASSARGLPKNIQYF
- | TRBJ2-4 | TRBD2 | TRBV27 | TGTGCCAGCAGTTTAGTTGCTAGCGGGGGGATCGCCAAAAACATTCAGTACTTC | CASSLVASGGIAKNIQYF
- | TRBJ2-5 | - | TRBV2 | TGTGCCAGCAGTGTACCGGCCCAAGAGACCCAGTACTTC | CASSVPAQETQYF
- | TRBJ2-7 | - | TRBV27 | TGTGCCAGCAGTAAATACACACCAACCTCCTACGAGCAGTACTTC | CASSKYTPTSYEQYF
- | TRBJ2-7 | TRBD1 | TRBV18 | TGTGCCAGCTCACCACAGGGGACAGGGGATTCCTACGAGCAGTACTTC | CASSPQGTGDSYEQYF
- | TRBJ2-7 | TRBD1 | TRBV20-1 | TGCAGTGGGTACGGGTACAGGGGCGGCGAGCAGTACTTC | CSGYGYRGGEQYF
- | TRBJ2-1 | TRBD2 | TRBV10-3 | TGTGCCATCAGTGAACTAGCGGGAGTAATGAATGAGCAGTTCTTC | CAISELAGVMNEQFF
- | TRBJ2-7 | - | TRBV3-1 | TGTGCCAGCAGCCAATCCCGCTCCTACGAGCAGTACTTC | CASSQSRSYEQYF
- | TRBJ1-2 | TRBD1 | TRBV27 | TGTGCCAGCAGTTTATATGGACAGGGGGCCTATGGCTACACCTTC | CASSLYGQGAYGYTF
- | TRBJ1-1 | - | TRBV10-3 | TGTGCCATCAGGCCCGGGACCGCCATGAACACTGAAGCTTTCTTT | CAIRPGTAMNTEAFF
few | TRBJ2-6 | - | TRBV28 | TGTGCCAGCAGTTTTGGCGCGAGCTCTGGGGCCAACGTCCTGACTTTC | CASSFGASSGANVLTF
- | TRBJ2-1 | - | TRBV20-1 | TGCAGTGCTAGAGGGCTAGGGGGAAGGTCCTACAATGAGCAGTTCTTC | CSARGLGGRSYNEQFF